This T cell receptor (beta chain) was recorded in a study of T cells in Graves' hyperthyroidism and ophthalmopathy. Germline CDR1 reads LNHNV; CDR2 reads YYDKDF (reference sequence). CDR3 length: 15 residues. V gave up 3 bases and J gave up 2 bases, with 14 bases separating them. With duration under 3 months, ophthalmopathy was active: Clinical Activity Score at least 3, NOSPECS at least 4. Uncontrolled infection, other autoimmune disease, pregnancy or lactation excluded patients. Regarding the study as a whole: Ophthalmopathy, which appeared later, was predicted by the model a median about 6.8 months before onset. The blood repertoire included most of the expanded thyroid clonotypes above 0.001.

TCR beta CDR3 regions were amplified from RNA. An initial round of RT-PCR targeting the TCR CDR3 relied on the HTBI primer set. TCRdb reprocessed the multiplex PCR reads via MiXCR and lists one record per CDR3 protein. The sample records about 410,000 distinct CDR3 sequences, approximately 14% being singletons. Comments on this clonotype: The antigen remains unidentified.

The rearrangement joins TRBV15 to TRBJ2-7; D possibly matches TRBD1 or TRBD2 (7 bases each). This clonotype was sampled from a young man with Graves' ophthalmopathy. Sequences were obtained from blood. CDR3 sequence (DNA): TGTGCCACCAGCAGCATACAGGGGAGGGCCTACGAGCAGTACTTC. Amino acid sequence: CATSSIQGRAYEQYF.